Listed below are T cell receptor beta chains from one sample, sequenced in a study of CD8+CD57+ T cells in acquired aplastic anemia. MiXCR, run by TCRdb on the reads, gives a single entry per CDR3 protein. The repertoire has 150,000 to 200,000 distinct CDR3 sequences, 40% to 50% of them found once; the top ten carry approximately 3%. Specimen: sorted CD4+, CD8+, or CD8+CD57+ T cells (not recorded which) from PBMCs. Receptors originate from a human donor with aplastic anemia. The CDR3 runs from the conserved cysteine through the conserved F or W. The D gene is left open where the match is weak. Where a row states a size, it is once, few, many or the class of an expanded clone; other rows omit it.

cdr3_nt: TGTGCCAGCAGTGGTCAATCACCCCTCCACTTT
cdr3_aa: CASSGQSPLHF
j_call: TRBJ1-6
d_call: NA
v_call: TRBV2
clone_size: few

cdr3_nt: TGTGCCAGCAGTGAACCAGGGGTTGCCTACGAGCAGTACTTC
cdr3_aa: CASSEPGVAYEQYF
j_call: TRBJ2-7
d_call: NA
v_call: TRBV12-3/TRBV12-4
clone_size: NA

cdr3_nt: TGTGCCGTCAGGCGCCAAGCGGGGAACTATGGCTACACCTTC
cdr3_aa: CAVRRQAGNYGYTF
j_call: TRBJ1-2
d_call: NA
v_call: TRBV2
clone_size: NA

cdr3_nt: TGTGCCAGCTCACCAGACAGTACCATACGGGTGAATGGCTACACCTTC
cdr3_aa: CASSPDSTIRVNGYTF
j_call: TRBJ1-2
d_call: NA
v_call: TRBV18
clone_size: once

cdr3_nt: TGTACGGTACGGGGAGCTTACAATGAGCAGTTCTTC
cdr3_aa: CTVRGAYNEQFF
j_call: TRBJ2-1
d_call: NA
v_call: TRBV2
clone_size: few

cdr3_nt: TGTGCCAGCAGCTTAGAACTAGCGGGGGTACAAGAGACCCAGTACTTC
cdr3_aa: CASSLELAGVQETQYF
j_call: TRBJ2-5
d_call: TRBD2
v_call: TRBV7-6
clone_size: NA

cdr3_nt: TGTGCCAGCTGGTCGGATGGCGAAAAACTGTTTTTT
cdr3_aa: CASWSDGEKLFF
j_call: TRBJ1-4
d_call: NA
v_call: TRBV6-1
clone_size: NA

cdr3_nt: TGCAGTGCCCAAGGACCGCCGGGCACTGAAGCTTTCTTT
cdr3_aa: CSAQGPPGTEAFF
j_call: TRBJ1-1
d_call: NA
v_call: TRBV20-1
clone_size: NA

cdr3_nt: TGTGCCAGCGAGAGCTCCATAGTAGGAGGCTACACCTTC
cdr3_aa: CASESSIVGGYTF
j_call: TRBJ1-2
d_call: NA
v_call: TRBV2
clone_size: NA

cdr3_nt: TGTGCCAGCAGCCAGCCTGGACAGTCCAGCACTGAAGCTTTCTTT
cdr3_aa: CASSQPGQSSTEAFF
j_call: TRBJ1-1
d_call: NA
v_call: TRBV28
clone_size: NA

cdr3_nt: TGTGCCAGCTCAAAGACAACAGGGTGGGAGCAGTACTTC
cdr3_aa: CASSKTTGWEQYF
j_call: TRBJ2-7
d_call: NA
v_call: TRBV9
clone_size: NA

cdr3_nt: TGTGCCAGCGGTGAACGTCCAGGCCTAAATGAAAAACTGTTTTTT
cdr3_aa: CASGERPGLNEKLFF
j_call: TRBJ1-4
d_call: NA
v_call: TRBV25-1
clone_size: once

cdr3_nt: TGTGCCACCGAGGGCGGTTCCAACTATGGCTACACCTTC
cdr3_aa: CATEGGSNYGYTF
j_call: TRBJ1-2
d_call: NA
v_call: TRBV24-1
clone_size: few

cdr3_nt: TGTGCCAGCAGCTTAGGACCCGGAGGATTCTCCTACAATGAGCAGTTCTTC
cdr3_aa: CASSLGPGGFSYNEQFF
j_call: TRBJ2-1
d_call: NA
v_call: TRBV11-2
clone_size: NA

cdr3_nt: TGTGCCAGCAGCTTAGTTCAAGGAGCAGGAGCTTTCTTT
cdr3_aa: CASSLVQGAGAFF
j_call: TRBJ1-1
d_call: NA
v_call: TRBV7-9
clone_size: many

cdr3_nt: TGTGCCAGTAGTATATTGCTAGCGGGGGCCACAGATACGCAGTATTTT
cdr3_aa: CASSILLAGATDTQYF
j_call: TRBJ2-3
d_call: TRBD2
v_call: TRBV19
clone_size: NA

cdr3_nt: TGCAGTGCTAACAGCGGGATAGGCGCAGATACGCAGTATTTT
cdr3_aa: CSANSGIGADTQYF
j_call: TRBJ2-3
d_call: TRBD2
v_call: TRBV20-1
clone_size: many

cdr3_nt: TGTGCCAGCAGCTTGGTGGATACAGATACGCAGTATTTT
cdr3_aa: CASSLVDTDTQYF
j_call: TRBJ2-3
d_call: NA
v_call: TRBV7-8
clone_size: NA

cdr3_nt: TGTGCCAGCAGCAGGCCTAGCGCGGCCGGGGAGCTGTTTTTT
cdr3_aa: CASSRPSAAGELFF
j_call: TRBJ2-2
d_call: NA
v_call: TRBV25-1
clone_size: NA

cdr3_nt: TGTGCCAGCAGCTTGGAGGGGGCGCTGGCTGAAGCTTTCTTT
cdr3_aa: CASSLEGALAEAFF
j_call: TRBJ1-1
d_call: TRBD1
v_call: TRBV7-3
clone_size: many

cdr3_nt: TGTGCCAGCTCAACCGGGACGGATAACTATGGCTACACCTTC
cdr3_aa: CASSTGTDNYGYTF
j_call: TRBJ1-2
d_call: NA
v_call: TRBV2
clone_size: NA

cdr3_nt: TGTGCCGAGACCAACAGACTAGCGGGAGGCCCTCCCTACAATGAGCAGTTCTTC
cdr3_aa: CAETNRLAGGPPYNEQFF
j_call: TRBJ2-1
d_call: TRBD2
v_call: TRBV10-3
clone_size: NA

cdr3_nt: TGTGCCAGCAGCCCCGCGGGGGGGGGAACTGAAGCTTTCTTT
cdr3_aa: CASSPAGGGTEAFF
j_call: TRBJ1-1
d_call: NA
v_call: TRBV9
clone_size: many

cdr3_nt: TGCAGCGTTGGGAGGGGGGGGATGAACACTGAAGCTTTCTTT
cdr3_aa: CSVGRGGMNTEAFF
j_call: TRBJ1-1
d_call: NA
v_call: TRBV29-1
clone_size: few

cdr3_nt: TGCAGTGCTAGGGGACGGGAGTATTCACCCCTCCACTTT
cdr3_aa: CSARGREYSPLHF
j_call: TRBJ1-6
d_call: NA
v_call: TRBV20-1
clone_size: NA

cdr3_nt: TGTGCCACCGAGAGGGGATACCCTCCCATGAACACTGAAGCTTTCTTT
cdr3_aa: CATERGYPPMNTEAFF
j_call: TRBJ1-1
d_call: NA
v_call: TRBV19
clone_size: once

cdr3_nt: TGCGCCAGCAGCCAAGATCGTAGTAGCGGGAGCACAGATACGCAGTATTTT
cdr3_aa: CASSQDRSSGSTDTQYF
j_call: TRBJ2-3
d_call: TRBD2
v_call: TRBV4-3
clone_size: many

cdr3_nt: TGTGCCAGTAGTTACGCAGGGGGCTTGAGCAATCAGCCCCAGCATTTT
cdr3_aa: CASSYAGGLSNQPQHF
j_call: TRBJ1-5
d_call: TRBD1
v_call: TRBV19
clone_size: many

cdr3_nt: TGTGCCAGCAGCCCTCGCACTAGCGGGGCGACTAGCACAGATACGCAGTATTTT
cdr3_aa: CASSPRTSGATSTDTQYF
j_call: TRBJ2-3
d_call: TRBD2
v_call: TRBV11-2
clone_size: few

cdr3_nt: TGCAGTGCTAGACGCAGGGACTCCTACGAGCAGTACTTC
cdr3_aa: CSARRRDSYEQYF
j_call: TRBJ2-7
d_call: NA
v_call: TRBV20-1
clone_size: many

cdr3_nt: TGTGCCATCAGTGAGTTGTCCACCCAGGTGGCTGGAAACACCATATATTTT
cdr3_aa: CAISELSTQVAGNTIYF
j_call: TRBJ1-3
d_call: NA
v_call: TRBV10-3
clone_size: many

cdr3_nt: TGTGCCAGCAGTCCCGACAGGCCCACGGGCTACACCTTC
cdr3_aa: CASSPDRPTGYTF
j_call: TRBJ1-2
d_call: NA
v_call: TRBV2
clone_size: NA

cdr3_nt: TGTGCCACCAGCAGAGATCAGGTAGCTATTGAAGCTTTCTTT
cdr3_aa: CATSRDQVAIEAFF
j_call: TRBJ1-1
d_call: NA
v_call: TRBV15
clone_size: NA

cdr3_nt: TGTGCCATCAGGCCGGGACCAAGCTATGGCTACGCCTTC
cdr3_aa: CAIRPGPSYGYAF
j_call: TRBJ1-2
d_call: NA
v_call: TRBV10-3
clone_size: NA

cdr3_nt: TGCAGTGCTAGAGCTCCGGGACTCCGACAAGAGACCCAGTACTTC
cdr3_aa: CSARAPGLRQETQYF
j_call: TRBJ2-5
d_call: NA
v_call: TRBV20-1
clone_size: NA

cdr3_nt: TGTGCCAGCAGTGAATGGAGCACAGATACGCAGTATTTT
cdr3_aa: CASSEWSTDTQYF
j_call: TRBJ2-3
d_call: NA
v_call: TRBV6-1
clone_size: many

cdr3_nt: TGCAGCGCACTAGCAGCTCACGAGCAGTACTTC
cdr3_aa: CSALAAHEQYF
j_call: TRBJ2-7
d_call: NA
v_call: TRBV29-1
clone_size: many

cdr3_nt: TGCAGTGCTAGAATAACAGGGGGCCAAGAGACCCAGTACTTC
cdr3_aa: CSARITGGQETQYF
j_call: TRBJ2-5
d_call: TRBD1
v_call: TRBV20-1
clone_size: many

cdr3_nt: TGTGCCAGCAGCGTAGCTCACGGGACAGCTGAAGCTTTCTTT
cdr3_aa: CASSVAHGTAEAFF
j_call: TRBJ1-1
d_call: TRBD1
v_call: TRBV9
clone_size: many

cdr3_nt: TGTGCCAGCAGCTTAGGGGCTAGCGGGAGAGGGGAGACCCAGTACTTC
cdr3_aa: CASSLGASGRGETQYF
j_call: TRBJ2-5
d_call: TRBD2
v_call: TRBV7-7
clone_size: many

cdr3_nt: TGTGCCAGCAGCTCCGAGGCCCCGGGGCCCTACAATGAGCAGTTCTTC
cdr3_aa: CASSSEAPGPYNEQFF
j_call: TRBJ2-1
d_call: NA
v_call: TRBV7-3
clone_size: many

cdr3_nt: TGTGCCAGCAGTCCTACCGTAAGCAGGCTTGAGGATGGCTACACCTTC
cdr3_aa: CASSPTVSRLEDGYTF
j_call: TRBJ1-2
d_call: NA
v_call: TRBV11-2
clone_size: many

cdr3_nt: TGTGCCAGCAGCCCCCCAACAGGGGGGACTACACGGCACTACGAGCAGTACTTC
cdr3_aa: CASSPPTGGTTRHYEQYF
j_call: TRBJ2-7
d_call: NA
v_call: TRBV11-2
clone_size: many

cdr3_nt: TGCAGCGTTGAGACAGGGATCCACACTGAAGCTTTCTTT
cdr3_aa: CSVETGIHTEAFF
j_call: TRBJ1-1
d_call: TRBD1
v_call: TRBV29-1
clone_size: NA

cdr3_nt: TGTGCCAGTAGTAAAGGACAGAGCAATCAGCCCCAGCATTTT
cdr3_aa: CASSKGQSNQPQHF
j_call: TRBJ1-5
d_call: NA
v_call: TRBV19
clone_size: many

cdr3_nt: TGTGCCAGCAGTGAAAGCGGTCTAGACACTGAAGCTTTCTTT
cdr3_aa: CASSESGLDTEAFF
j_call: TRBJ1-1
d_call: NA
v_call: TRBV2
clone_size: NA

cdr3_nt: TGTGCCAGCAGCTTACGGGCCGGGGAAACTGAAGCTTTCTTT
cdr3_aa: CASSLRAGETEAFF
j_call: TRBJ1-1
d_call: NA
v_call: TRBV11-3
clone_size: many

cdr3_nt: TGTGCCAGCCGGTGGGGGCCTAATCAGCCCCAGCATTTT
cdr3_aa: CASRWGPNQPQHF
j_call: TRBJ1-5
d_call: NA
v_call: TRBV2
clone_size: many

cdr3_nt: TGTGCCAGTGGGAAAGGACCCATGAACACTGAAGCTTTCTTT
cdr3_aa: CASGKGPMNTEAFF
j_call: TRBJ1-1
d_call: NA
v_call: TRBV19
clone_size: many

cdr3_nt: TGTGCCAGCTCACAAGCGGGAGGGCCCGGCATTCAGTACTTC
cdr3_aa: CASSQAGGPGIQYF
j_call: TRBJ2-4
d_call: TRBD2
v_call: TRBV18
clone_size: NA

cdr3_nt: TGTGCCAGCAGCTTCGACCAGGGGACTGAAGCTTTCTTT
cdr3_aa: CASSFDQGTEAFF
j_call: TRBJ1-1
d_call: NA
v_call: TRBV11-1
clone_size: many

cdr3_nt: TGTGCCATCATGCCCGGGATAGGGGACACTGAAGCTTTCTTT
cdr3_aa: CAIMPGIGDTEAFF
j_call: TRBJ1-1
d_call: NA
v_call: TRBV10-3
clone_size: NA

cdr3_nt: TGTGCCAGCAGCTGGGCTAGCGGGGGAGACAATGAGCAGTTCTTC
cdr3_aa: CASSWASGGDNEQFF
j_call: TRBJ2-1
d_call: TRBD2
v_call: TRBV7-7
clone_size: NA

cdr3_nt: TGTGCCAGCAGTTATTCGGGAGGGCCAAAAGAGCAGTACTTC
cdr3_aa: CASSYSGGPKEQYF
j_call: TRBJ2-7
d_call: TRBD2
v_call: TRBV6-9
clone_size: many

cdr3_nt: TGTGCCAGCAGACAGGGGACGGAGTACGAGCAGTACTTC
cdr3_aa: CASRQGTEYEQYF
j_call: TRBJ2-7
d_call: TRBD1
v_call: TRBV7-6
clone_size: NA

cdr3_nt: TGTGCCAGCAGTCGGACTAGCGGGAGTTCCTACAATGAGCAGTTCTTC
cdr3_aa: CASSRTSGSSYNEQFF
j_call: TRBJ2-1
d_call: TRBD2
v_call: TRBV6-1
clone_size: few

cdr3_nt: TGTGCCAGCAGCTTAGTAGGCCGGGAGGAGGTCGAGCAGTACTTC
cdr3_aa: CASSLVGREEVEQYF
j_call: TRBJ2-7
d_call: TRBD2
v_call: TRBV7-2
clone_size: many

cdr3_nt: TGTGCCAGTAGTCTAACCGCCAGGGATCCCTACGAGCAGTACTTC
cdr3_aa: CASSLTARDPYEQYF
j_call: TRBJ2-7
d_call: NA
v_call: TRBV19
clone_size: NA